This T cell receptor beta chain was sequenced in a study of early T cells in non-severe SARS-CoV-2 infection. Study summary: The input, bulk RNA from unsorted whole blood, was sequenced, and chains were unpaired.

The CDR3 has 17 residues. V lost 7 bases and J lost 0, with 19 bases in between. The germline gives CDR1 SGHTA, CDR2 FQGNSA. Whole-study findings and limits: Anti-spike CD8 responses were favored by VDJdb matching, which missed private and CD4 specificities.

Only a few counts were recorded for this clonotype. Its antigen remains unknown. Individual cDNA molecules were tagged with unique molecular identifiers. Each CDR3 protein gets one entry after TCRdb re-called the 5' RACE reads with MiXCR. The repertoire holds tens of thousands of distinct CDR3 sequences, around 6.5% seen once, with 4.5% to 5.5% in the top ten. This receptor was taken from an adult who was a healthcare worker with PCR-confirmed SARS-CoV-2 infection or an uninfected control (not recorded which). This rearrangement joins TRBV7-2 to TRBJ1-5, with D uncertain. Sequences were obtained from whole blood. For the CDR3, the DNA is TGTGCCAGCACCTTTCAGATAGGGCAGTATAGCAATCAGCCCCAGCATTTT. Translating it yields CASTFQIGQYSNQPQHF.